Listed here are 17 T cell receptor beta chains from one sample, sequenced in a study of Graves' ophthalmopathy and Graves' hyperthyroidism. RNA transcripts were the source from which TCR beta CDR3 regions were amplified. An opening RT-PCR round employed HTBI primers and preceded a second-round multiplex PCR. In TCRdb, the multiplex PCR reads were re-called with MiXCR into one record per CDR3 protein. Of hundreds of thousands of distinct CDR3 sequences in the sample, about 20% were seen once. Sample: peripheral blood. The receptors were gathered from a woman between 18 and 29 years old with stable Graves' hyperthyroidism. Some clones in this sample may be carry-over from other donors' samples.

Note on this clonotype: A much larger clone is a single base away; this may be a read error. The CDR3 protein is CASSAGTSFSEQYV. CDR3 sequence (DNA): TGCGCCAGCAGTGCCGGGACTAGCTTCTCCGAGCAGTACGTC. The chain carries TRBV10-1 and TRBJ2-7, with 9 bases identical to TRBD2. CDR1 is WNHNN and CDR2 is SYGVQD in the germline V gene (reference sequence). This CDR3 has 14 residues. V shed 4 bases, J shed 6 bases, and the junction held 7 bases outside the gene matches.

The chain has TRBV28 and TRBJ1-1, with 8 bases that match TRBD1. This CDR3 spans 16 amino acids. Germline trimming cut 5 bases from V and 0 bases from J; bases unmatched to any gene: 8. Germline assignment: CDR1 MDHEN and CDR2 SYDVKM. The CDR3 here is CASSPSGQGMNTEAFF. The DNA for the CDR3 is TGTGCCAGCAGTCCCTCAGGACAGGGCATGAACACTGAAGCTTTCTTT.

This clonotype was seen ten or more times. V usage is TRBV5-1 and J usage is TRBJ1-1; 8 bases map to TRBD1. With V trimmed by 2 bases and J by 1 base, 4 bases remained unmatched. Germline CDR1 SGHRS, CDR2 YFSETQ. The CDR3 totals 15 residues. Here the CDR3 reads CASSLTQGGNTEAFF. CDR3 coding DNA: TGCGCCAGCAGCTTAACACAGGGGGGGAACACTGAAGCTTTCTTT.

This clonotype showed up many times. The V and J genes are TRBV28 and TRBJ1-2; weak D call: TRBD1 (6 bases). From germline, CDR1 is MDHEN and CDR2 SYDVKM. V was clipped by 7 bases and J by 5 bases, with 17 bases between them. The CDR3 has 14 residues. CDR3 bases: TGTGCCAGCACCTCACCGGCAGGGGTTTATGGCTACACCTTC. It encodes CASTSPAGVYGYTF.

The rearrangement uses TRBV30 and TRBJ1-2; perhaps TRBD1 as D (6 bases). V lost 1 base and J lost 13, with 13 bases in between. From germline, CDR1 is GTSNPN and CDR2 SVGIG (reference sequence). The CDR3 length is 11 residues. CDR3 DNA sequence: TGTGCCTGGAGTGGAGGACAGTACTGCACCTTC. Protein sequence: CAWSGGQYCTF.

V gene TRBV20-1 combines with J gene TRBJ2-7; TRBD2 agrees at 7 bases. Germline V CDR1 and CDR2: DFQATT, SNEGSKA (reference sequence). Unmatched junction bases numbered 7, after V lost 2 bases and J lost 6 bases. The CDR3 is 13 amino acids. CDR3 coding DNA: TGCAGTGCTAGATCCTCGGGGAGGGGCGAGCAGTACTTC. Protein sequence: CSARSSGRGEQYF.

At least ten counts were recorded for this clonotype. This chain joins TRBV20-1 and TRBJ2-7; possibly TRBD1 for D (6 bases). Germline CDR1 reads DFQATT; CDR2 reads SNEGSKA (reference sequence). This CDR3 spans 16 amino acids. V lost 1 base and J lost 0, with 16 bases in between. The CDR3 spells CSARVRRQAFSYEQYF. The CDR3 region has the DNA TGCAGTGCTAGAGTCCGACGACAGGCGTTCTCCTACGAGCAGTACTTC.

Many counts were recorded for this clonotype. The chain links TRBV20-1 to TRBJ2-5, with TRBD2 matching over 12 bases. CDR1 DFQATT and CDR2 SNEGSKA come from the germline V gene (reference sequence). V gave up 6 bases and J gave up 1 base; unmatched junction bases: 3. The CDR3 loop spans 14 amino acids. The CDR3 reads CSARTSGAQETQYF. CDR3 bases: TGCAGTGCCCGGACTAGCGGGGCCCAAGAGACCCAGTACTTC.

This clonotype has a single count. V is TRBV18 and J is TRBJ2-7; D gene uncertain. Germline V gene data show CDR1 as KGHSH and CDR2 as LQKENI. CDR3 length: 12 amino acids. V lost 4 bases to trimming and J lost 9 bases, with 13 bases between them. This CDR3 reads CASSLDDGSQYF. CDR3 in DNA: TGTGCCAGCTCACTAGACGACGGGTCGCAGTACTTC.

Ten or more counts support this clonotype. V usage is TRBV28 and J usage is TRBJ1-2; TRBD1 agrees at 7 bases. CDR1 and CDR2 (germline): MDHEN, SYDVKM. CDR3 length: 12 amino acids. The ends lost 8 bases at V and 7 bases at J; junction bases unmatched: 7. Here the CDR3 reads CASPTTGSGYTF. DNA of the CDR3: TGTGCCAGCCCTACGACAGGGAGTGGCTACACCTTC.

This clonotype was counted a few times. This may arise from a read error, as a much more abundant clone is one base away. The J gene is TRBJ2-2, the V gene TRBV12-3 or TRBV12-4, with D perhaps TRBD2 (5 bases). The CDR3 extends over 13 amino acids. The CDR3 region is CASRTLNTGELCF. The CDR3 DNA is TGTGCCAGCAGGACACTAAACACCGGGGAGCTGTGTTTT.

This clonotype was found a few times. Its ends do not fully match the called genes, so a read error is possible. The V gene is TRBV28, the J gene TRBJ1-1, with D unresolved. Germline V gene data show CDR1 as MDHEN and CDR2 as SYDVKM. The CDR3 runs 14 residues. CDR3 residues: CAGSFEGSSTEAFF. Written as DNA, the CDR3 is TGTGCCGGCAGTTTTGAGGGTAGTAGCACTGAAGCTTTCTTT.

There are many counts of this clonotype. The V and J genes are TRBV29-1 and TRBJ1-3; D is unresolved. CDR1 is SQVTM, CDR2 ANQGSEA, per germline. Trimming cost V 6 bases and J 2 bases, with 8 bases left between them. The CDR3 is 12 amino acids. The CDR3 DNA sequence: TGCAGCGTGTACGATACTGGAAACACCATATATTTT. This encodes CSVYDTGNTIYF.

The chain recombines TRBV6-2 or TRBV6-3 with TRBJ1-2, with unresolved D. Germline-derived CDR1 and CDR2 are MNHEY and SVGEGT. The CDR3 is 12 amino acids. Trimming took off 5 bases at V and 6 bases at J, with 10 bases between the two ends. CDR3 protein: CASSLSHDGYTF. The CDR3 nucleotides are TGTGCCAGCAGTCTCTCCCACGATGGCTACACCTTC.

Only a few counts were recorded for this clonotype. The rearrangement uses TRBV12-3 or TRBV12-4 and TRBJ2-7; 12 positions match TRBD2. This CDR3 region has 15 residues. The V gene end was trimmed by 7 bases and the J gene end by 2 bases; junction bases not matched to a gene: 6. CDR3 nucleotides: TGTGCCAGCACCCGACTAGCGGGGGCTCCCTACGAGCAGTACTTC. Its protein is CASTRLAGAPYEQYF.

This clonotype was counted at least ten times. The CDR3 DNA sequence: TGTGCCAGCAGTTACGAGTGGTCGTCCGCTGAAGCTTTCTTT. Its translation: CASSYEWSSAEAFF. V gene TRBV6-5 combines with J gene TRBJ1-1; D not resolved. Germline V gene sequence: CDR1 MNHEY, CDR2 SVGAGI. Trimming took 2 bases from V and 6 from J, leaving 13 bases between them. CDR3 length: 14 amino acids.

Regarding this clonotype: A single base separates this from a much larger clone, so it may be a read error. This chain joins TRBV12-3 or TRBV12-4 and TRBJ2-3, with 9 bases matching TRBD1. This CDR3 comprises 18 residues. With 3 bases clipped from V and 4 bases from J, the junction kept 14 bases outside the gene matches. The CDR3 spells CASSFYLVDRGSSDTQYF. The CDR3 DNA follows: TGTGCCAGCAGTTTCTATCTAGTGGACAGGGGATCATCAGATACGCAGTATTTT.